This TCR beta chain was profiled in a study of shared clonotypes between healthy human individuals. TCRdb keeps only in-frame clones here, not all; method: immunoSEQ multiplex PCR. The sample shows 400,000 to 600,000 clones, approximately 95% of them seen only once. This clone was found once. The study separated CD4+ cells into CD45RA+ naive and CD45RA-negative memory subsets. Sequencing was done on a sample of naive CD4+ T cells sorted from blood. Subset specified: CD45RA+ positively selected. This sequence originates from a woman aged 25 to 45 in good health.

CDR3 residues: CASSISGTSSGNEQFF. CDR3 DNA: TGCGCCAGCAGCATTTCCGGGACTAGCTCCGGTAATGAGCAGTTCTTC. The chain joins TRBV5-1 to TRBJ2-1, with TRBD2 matching over 9 bases. Germline CDR1 SGHRS, CDR2 YFSETQ. The J segment lost 7 bases and the V segment lost 4 bases, leaving 12 bases of the junction unmatched. The CDR3 extends over 16 amino acids.